The clone carrying this T cell receptor beta chain was counted between two and nine times. This sample was included in a study of beta chain features in type 1 diabetes. The entirety of the isolated RNA underwent reverse transcription, so expressed TCRB transcripts were sequenced. The protocol was immunoSEQ multiplex PCR, while the TCRdb copy is restricted to in-frame clones and leaves out a portion. Of under 950,000 clones listed, 15% to 20% are singletons. CDR3 length: 13 amino acids. Trimming took 2 bases from V and 5 from J, leaving 10 bases between them. Looked up from germline, CDR1 is SNHLY and CDR2 is FYNNEI.

This TCR derives from a woman under 30 in good health. The rearrangement joins TRBV2 to TRBJ2-7, with a weak D call TRBD1 (5 bases). Material: naive CD4+ T cells from blood. For the CDR3, the DNA is TGTGCCAGCAGTGAAAGGGGTTCCCACGAGCAGTACTTC. Its protein product is CASSERGSHEQYF.